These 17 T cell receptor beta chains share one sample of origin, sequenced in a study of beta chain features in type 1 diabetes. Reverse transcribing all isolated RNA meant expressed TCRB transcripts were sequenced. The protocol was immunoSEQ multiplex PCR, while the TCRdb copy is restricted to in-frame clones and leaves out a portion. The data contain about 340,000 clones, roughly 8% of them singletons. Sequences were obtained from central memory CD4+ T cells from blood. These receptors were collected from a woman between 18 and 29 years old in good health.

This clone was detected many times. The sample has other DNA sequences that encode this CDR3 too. The CDR3 reads CASSDRLAGGEQFF. The CDR3 DNA sequence: TGTGCCAGCAGTGACCGACTAGCGGGAGGGGAACAGTTCTTC. The chain joins TRBV2 to TRBJ2-1; 14 bases are shared with TRBD2. CDR3 length: 14 residues. Germline CDR1 and CDR2: SNHLY and FYNNEI. J gave up 13 bases and V 3 bases, and 5 bases lay outside the gene matches.

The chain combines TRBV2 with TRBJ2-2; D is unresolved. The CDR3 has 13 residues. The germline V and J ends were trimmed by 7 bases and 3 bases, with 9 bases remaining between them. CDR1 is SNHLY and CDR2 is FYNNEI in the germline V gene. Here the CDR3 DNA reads TGTGCCAGCACGGCGGATCACACCGGGGAGCTGTTTTTT. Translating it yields CASTADHTGELFF.

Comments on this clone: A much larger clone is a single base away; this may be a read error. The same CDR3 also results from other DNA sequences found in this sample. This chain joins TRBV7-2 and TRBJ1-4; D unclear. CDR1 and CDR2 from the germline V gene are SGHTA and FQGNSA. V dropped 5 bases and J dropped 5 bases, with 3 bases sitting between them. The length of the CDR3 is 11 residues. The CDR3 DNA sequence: TGTGCCAGCAGCCTCAATGAAAAACTGTTTTTT. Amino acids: CASSLNEKLFF. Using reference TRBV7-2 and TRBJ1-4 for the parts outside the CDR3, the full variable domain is GAGVSQSPSNKVTEKGKDVELRCDPISGHTALYWYRQSLGQGLEFLIYFQGNSAPDKSGLPSDRFSAERTGGSVSTLTIQRTQQEDSAVYLCASSLNEKLFFGSGTQLSVL.

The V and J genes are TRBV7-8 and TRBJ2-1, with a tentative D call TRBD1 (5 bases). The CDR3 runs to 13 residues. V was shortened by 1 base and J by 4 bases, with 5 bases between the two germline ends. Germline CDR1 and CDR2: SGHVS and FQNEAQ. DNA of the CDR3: TGTGCCAGCAGCTTAGACAGGTACAATGAGCAGTTCTTC. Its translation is CASSLDRYNEQFF.

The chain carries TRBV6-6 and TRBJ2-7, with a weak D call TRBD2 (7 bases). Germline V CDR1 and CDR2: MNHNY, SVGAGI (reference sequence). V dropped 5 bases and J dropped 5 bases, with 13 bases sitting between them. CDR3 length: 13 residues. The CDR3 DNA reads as TGTGCCAGCAGTGATCCGGGGGGCAACGAGCAGTACTTC. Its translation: CASSDPGGNEQYF.

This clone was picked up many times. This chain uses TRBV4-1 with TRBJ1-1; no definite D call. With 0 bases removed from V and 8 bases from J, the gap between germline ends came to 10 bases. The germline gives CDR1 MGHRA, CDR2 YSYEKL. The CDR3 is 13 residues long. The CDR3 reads CASSQDGWQEAFF. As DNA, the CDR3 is TGCGCCAGCAGCCAAGATGGTTGGCAGGAAGCTTTCTTT.

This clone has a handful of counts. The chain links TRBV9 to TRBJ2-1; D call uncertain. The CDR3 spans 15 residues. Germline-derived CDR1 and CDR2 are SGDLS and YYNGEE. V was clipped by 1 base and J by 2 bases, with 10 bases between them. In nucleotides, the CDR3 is TGTGCCAGCAGCGTACTGGCGGAAACCTACAATGAGCAGTTCTTC. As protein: CASSVLAETYNEQFF.

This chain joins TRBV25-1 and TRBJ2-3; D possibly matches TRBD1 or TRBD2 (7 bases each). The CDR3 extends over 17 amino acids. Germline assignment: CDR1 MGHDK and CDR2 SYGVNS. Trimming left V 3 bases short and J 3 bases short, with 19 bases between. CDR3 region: CASSDPGRGGGTDTQYF. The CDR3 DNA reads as TGTGCCAGCAGTGACCCAGGCAGGGGGGGAGGAACAGATACGCAGTATTTT.

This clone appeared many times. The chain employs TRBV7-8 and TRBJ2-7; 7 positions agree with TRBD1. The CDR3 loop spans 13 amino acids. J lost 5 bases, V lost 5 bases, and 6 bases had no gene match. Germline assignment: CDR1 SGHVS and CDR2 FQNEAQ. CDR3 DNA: TGTGCCAGCAGCGCCCTACAGGGGAACGAGCAGTACTTC. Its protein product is CASSALQGNEQYF.

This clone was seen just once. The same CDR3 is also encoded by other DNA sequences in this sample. CDR3 residues: CATGLAGAYEQYF. The CDR3 nucleotides are TGTGCCACGGGACTAGCGGGGGCCTACGAGCAGTACTTC. V gene TRBV10-3 combines with J gene TRBJ2-7, with TRBD2 identical over 14 bases. Germline CDR1 is ENHRY and CDR2 is SYGVKD. This CDR3 is 13 amino acids long. J was trimmed by 2 bases and V by 10 bases; bases with no gene match: 1.

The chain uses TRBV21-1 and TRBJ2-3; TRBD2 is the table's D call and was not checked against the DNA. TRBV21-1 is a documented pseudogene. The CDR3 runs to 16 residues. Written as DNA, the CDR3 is TGTGCCAGCAGCAAACCGACTAGGGAAGACACAGATACGCAGTATTTT. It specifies CASSKPTREDTDTQYF.

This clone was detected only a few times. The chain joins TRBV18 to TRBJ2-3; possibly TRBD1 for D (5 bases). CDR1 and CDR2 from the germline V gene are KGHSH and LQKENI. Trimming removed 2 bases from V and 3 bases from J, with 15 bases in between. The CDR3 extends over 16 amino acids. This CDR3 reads CASSPSLARATDTQYF. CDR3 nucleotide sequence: TGTGCCAGCTCACCATCTTTGGCCAGGGCAACAGATACGCAGTATTTT.

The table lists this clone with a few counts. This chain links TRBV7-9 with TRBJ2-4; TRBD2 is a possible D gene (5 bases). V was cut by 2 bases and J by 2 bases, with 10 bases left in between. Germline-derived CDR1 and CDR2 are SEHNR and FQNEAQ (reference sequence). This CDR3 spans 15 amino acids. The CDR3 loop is CASSLTSSTKNIQYF. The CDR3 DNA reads TGTGCCAGCAGCTTAACTAGTTCAACCAAAAACATTCAGTACTTC.

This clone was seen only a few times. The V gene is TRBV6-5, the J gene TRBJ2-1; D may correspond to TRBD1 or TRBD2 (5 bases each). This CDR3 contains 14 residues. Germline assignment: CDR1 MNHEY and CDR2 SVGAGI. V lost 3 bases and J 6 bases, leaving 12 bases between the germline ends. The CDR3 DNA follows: TGTGCCAGCAGTTATCGGGACGCCCGCAATGAGCAGTTCTTC. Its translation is CASSYRDARNEQFF.

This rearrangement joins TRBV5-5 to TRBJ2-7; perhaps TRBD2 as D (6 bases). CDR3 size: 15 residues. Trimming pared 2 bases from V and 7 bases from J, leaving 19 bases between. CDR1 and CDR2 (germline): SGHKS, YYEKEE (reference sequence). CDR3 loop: CASSFQGLPFGEQYF. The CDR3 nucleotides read TGTGCCAGCAGCTTCCAGGGACTCCCATTTGGAGAGCAGTACTTC.

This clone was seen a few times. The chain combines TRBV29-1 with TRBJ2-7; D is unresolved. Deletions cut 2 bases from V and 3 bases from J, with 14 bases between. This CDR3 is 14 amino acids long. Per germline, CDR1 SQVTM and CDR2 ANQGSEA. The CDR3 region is CSVELEEQVYEQYF. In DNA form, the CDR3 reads TGCAGCGTTGAACTAGAGGAACAAGTCTACGAGCAGTACTTC.

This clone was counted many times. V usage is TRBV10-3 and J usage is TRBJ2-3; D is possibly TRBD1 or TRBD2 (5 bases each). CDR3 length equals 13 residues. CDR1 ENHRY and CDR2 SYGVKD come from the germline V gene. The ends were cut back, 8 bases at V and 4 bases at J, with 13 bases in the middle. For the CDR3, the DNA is TGTGCCATCCGCCGGGACCGCTCAGATACGCAGTATTTT. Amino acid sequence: CAIRRDRSDTQYF.